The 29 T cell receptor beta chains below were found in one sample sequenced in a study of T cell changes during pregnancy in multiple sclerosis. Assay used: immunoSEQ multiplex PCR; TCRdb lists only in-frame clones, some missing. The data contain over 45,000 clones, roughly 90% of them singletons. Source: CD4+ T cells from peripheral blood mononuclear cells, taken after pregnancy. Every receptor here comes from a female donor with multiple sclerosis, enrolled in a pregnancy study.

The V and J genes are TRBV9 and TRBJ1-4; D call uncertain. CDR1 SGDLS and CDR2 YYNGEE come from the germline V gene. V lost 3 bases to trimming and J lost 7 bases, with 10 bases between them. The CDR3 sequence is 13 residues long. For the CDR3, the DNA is TGTGCCAGCAGCGGAGGCCCCCTTGAAAAACTGTTTTTT. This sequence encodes CASSGGPLEKLFF.

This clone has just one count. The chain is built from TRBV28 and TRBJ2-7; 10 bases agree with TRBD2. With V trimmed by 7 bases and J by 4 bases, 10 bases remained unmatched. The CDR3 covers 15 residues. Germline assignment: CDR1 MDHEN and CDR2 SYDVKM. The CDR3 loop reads CASTSLAGGGYEQYF. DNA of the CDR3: TGTGCCAGCACCTCATTAGCGGGAGGAGGGTACGAGCAGTACTTC. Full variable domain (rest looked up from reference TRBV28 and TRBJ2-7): DVKVTQSSRYLVKRTGEKVFLECVQDMDHENMFWYRQDPGLGLRLIYFSYDVKMKEKGDIPEGYSVSREKKERFSLILESASTNQTSMYLCASTSLAGGGYEQYFGPGTRLTVT.

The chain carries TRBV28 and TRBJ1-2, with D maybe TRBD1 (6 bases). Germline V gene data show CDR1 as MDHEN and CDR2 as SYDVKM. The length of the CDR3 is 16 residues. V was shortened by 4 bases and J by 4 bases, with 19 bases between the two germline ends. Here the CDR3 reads CASSYNRAGYFYGYTF. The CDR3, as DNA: TGTGCCAGCAGTTATAACAGGGCGGGTTACTTCTATGGCTACACCTTC.

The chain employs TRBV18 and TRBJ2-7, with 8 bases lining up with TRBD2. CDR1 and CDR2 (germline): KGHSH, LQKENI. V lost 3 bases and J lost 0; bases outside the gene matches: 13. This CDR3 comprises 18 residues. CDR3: CASSPATGGRFSSYEQYF. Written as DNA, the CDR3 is TGTGCCAGCTCACCTGCTACGGGCGGGAGGTTCAGCTCCTACGAGCAGTACTTC.

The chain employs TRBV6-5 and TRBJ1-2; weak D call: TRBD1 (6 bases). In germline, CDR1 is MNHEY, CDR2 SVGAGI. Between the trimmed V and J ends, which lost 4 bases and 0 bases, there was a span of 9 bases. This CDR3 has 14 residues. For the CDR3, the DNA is TGTGCCAGCAGTTCGGACAGAGCTAACTATGGCTACACCTTC. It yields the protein CASSSDRANYGYTF.

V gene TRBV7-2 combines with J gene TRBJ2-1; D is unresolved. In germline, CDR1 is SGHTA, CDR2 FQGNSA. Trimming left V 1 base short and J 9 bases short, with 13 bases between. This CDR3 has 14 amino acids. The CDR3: CASSLVEKFGEQFF. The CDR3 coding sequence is TGTGCCAGCAGCTTAGTTGAAAAGTTCGGTGAGCAGTTCTTC. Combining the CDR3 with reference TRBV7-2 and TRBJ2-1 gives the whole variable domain GAGVSQSPSNKVTEKGKDVELRCDPISGHTALYWYRQSLGQGLEFLIYFQGNSAPDKSGLPSDRFSAERTGGSVSTLTIQRTQQEDSAVYLCASSLVEKFGEQFFGPGTRLTVL.

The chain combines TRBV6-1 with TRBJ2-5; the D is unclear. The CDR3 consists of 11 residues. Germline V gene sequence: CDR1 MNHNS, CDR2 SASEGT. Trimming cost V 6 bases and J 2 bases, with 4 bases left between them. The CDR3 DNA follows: TGTGCCAGCAGCCCGCAAGAGACCCAGTACTTC. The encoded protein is CASSPQETQYF.

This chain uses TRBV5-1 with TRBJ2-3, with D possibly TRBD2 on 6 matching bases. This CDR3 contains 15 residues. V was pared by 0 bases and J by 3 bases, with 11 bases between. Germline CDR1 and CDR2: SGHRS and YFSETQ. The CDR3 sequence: CASSLEAGRTDTQYF. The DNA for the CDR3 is TGCGCCAGCAGCTTGGAGGCGGGAAGGACAGATACGCAGTATTTT.

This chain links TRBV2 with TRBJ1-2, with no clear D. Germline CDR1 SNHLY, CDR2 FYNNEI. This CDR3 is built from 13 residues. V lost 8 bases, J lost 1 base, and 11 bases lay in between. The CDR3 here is CASSPPSNYGYTF. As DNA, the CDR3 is TGTGCCAGCTCTCCACCGAGTAACTATGGCTACACCTTC. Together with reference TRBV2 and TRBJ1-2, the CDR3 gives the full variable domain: EPEVTQTPSHQVTQMGQEVILRCVPISNHLYFYWYRQILGQKVEFLVSFYNNEISEKSEIFDDQFSVERPDGSNFTLKIRSTKLEDSAMYFCASSPPSNYGYTFGSGTRLTVV.

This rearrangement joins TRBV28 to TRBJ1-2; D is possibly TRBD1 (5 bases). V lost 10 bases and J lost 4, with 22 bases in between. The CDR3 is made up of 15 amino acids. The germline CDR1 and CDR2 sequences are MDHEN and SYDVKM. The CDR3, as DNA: TGTGCCATATTTTCCACAGGCGTTGGCGGCTATGGCTACACCTTC. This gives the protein CAIFSTGVGGYGYTF.

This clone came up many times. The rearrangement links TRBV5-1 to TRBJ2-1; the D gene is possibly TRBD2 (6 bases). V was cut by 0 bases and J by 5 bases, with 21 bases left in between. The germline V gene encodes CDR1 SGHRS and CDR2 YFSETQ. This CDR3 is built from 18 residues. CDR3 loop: CASSLEFGGNAFNNEQFF. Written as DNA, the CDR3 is TGCGCCAGCAGCTTGGAGTTTGGCGGGAACGCCTTTAACAATGAGCAGTTCTTC.

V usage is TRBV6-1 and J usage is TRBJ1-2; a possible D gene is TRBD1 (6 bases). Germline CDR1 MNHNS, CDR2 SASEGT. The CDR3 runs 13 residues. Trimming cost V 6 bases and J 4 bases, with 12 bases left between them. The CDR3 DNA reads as TGTGCCAGCAGCCAAGGGGGGGGCTATGGCTACACCTTC. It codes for CASSQGGGYGYTF.

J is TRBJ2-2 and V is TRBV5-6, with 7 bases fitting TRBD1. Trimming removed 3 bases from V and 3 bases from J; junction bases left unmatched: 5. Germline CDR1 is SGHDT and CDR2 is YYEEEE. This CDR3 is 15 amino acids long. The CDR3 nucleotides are TGTGCCAGCAGCTCCGACAGGGTTTACACCGGGGAGCTGTTTTTT. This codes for CASSSDRVYTGELFF. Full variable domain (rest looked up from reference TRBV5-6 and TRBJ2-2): DAGVTQSPTHLIKTRGQQVTLRCSPKSGHDTVSWYQQALGQGPQFIFQYYEEEERQRGNFPDRFSGHQFPNYSSELNVNALLLGDSALYLCASSSDRVYTGELFFGEGSRLTVL.

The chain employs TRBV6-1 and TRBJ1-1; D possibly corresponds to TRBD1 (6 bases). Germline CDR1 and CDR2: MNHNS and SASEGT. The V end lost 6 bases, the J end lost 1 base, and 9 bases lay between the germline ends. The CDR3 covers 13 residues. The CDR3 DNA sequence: TGTGCCAGCAGGAAGGACAGGAACACTGAAGCTTTCTTT. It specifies CASRKDRNTEAFF.

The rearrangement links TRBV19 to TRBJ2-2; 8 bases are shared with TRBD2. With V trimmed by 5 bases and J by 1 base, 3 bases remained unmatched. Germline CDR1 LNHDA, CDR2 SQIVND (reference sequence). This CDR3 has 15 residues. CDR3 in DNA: TGTGCCAGTAGTGCTCTAGCGGGGAACACCGGGGAGCTGTTTTTT. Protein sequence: CASSALAGNTGELFF.

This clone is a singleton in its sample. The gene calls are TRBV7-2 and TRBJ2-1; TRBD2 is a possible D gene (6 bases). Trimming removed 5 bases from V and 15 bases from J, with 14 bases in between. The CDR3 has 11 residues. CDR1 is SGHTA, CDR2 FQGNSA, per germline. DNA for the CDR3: TGTGCCAGCAGCCGCTACCGGGACTTGTTCTTC. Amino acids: CASSRYRDLFF.

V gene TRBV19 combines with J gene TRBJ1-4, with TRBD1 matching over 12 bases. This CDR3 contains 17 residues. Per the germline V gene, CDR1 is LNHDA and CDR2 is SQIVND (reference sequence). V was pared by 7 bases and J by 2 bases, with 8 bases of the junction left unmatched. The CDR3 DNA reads TGTGCCAGTACTCCCGGGACAGGGGGCAATACTAATGAAAAACTGTTTTTT. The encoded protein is CASTPGTGGNTNEKLFF.

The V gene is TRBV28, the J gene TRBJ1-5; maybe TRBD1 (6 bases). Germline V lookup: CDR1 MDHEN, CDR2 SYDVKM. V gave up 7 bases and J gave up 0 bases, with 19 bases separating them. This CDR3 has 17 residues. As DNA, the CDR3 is TGTGCCAGCACCTCGGTAGGACAGATATATAGCAATCAGCCCCAGCATTTT. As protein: CASTSVGQIYSNQPQHF.

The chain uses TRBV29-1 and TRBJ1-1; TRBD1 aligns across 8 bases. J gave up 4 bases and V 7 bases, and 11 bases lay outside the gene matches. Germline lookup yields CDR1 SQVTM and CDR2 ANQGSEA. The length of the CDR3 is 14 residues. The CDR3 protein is CSAALDRGITEAFF. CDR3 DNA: TGCAGCGCTGCCCTCGACAGGGGTATCACTGAAGCTTTCTTT.

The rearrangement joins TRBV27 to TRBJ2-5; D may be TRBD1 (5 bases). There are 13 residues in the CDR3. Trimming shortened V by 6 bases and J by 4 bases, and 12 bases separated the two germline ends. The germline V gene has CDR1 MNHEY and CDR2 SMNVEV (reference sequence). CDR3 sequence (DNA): TGTGCCAGCAGCTTGACAGCCGGAGAGACCCAGTACTTC. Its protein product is CASSLTAGETQYF.

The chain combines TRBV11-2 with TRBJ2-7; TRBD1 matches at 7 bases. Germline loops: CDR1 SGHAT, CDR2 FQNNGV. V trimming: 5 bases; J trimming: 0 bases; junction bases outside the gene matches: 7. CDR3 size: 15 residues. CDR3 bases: TGTGCCAGCAGCCCACAGGGGCTGAGCTCCTACGAGCAGTACTTC. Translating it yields CASSPQGLSSYEQYF.

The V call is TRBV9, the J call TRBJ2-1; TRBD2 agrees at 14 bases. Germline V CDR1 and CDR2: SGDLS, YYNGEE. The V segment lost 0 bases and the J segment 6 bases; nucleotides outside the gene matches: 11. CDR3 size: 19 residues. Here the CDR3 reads CASSVGQIGGLAGANEQFF. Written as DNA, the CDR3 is TGTGCCAGCAGCGTAGGTCAGATTGGGGGACTAGCGGGAGCCAATGAGCAGTTCTTC.

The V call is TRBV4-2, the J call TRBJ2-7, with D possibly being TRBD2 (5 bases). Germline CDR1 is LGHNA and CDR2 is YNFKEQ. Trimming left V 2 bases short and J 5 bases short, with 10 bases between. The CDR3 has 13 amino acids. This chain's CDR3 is CASSQISRDEQYF. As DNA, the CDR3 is TGTGCCAGCAGCCAAATCTCGCGGGACGAGCAGTACTTC.

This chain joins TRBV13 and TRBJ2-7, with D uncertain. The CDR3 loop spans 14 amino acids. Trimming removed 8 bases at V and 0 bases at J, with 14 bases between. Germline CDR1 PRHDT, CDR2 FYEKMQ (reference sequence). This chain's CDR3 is CASARSGGSYEQYF. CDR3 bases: TGTGCCAGCGCCCGAAGTGGCGGCTCCTACGAGCAGTACTTC. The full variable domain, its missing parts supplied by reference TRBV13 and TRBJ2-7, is AAGVIQSPRHLIKEKRETATLKCYPIPRHDTVYWYQQGPGQDPQFLISFYEKMQSDKGSIPDRFSAQQFSDYHSELNMSSLELGDSALYFCASARSGGSYEQYFGPGTRLTVT.

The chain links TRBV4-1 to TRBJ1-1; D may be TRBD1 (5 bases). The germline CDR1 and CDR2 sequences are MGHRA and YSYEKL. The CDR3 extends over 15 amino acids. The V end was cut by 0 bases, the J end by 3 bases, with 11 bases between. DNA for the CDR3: TGCGCCAGCAGCCAAGATCGCGGGGGAGACACTGAAGCTTTCTTT. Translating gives CASSQDRGGDTEAFF.

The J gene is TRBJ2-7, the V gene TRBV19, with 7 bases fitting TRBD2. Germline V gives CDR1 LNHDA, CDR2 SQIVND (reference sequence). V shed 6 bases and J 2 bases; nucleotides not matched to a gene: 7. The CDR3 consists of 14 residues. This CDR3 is CASRPAGVAYEQYF. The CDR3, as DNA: TGTGCCAGTAGGCCGGCGGGGGTTGCCTACGAGCAGTACTTC. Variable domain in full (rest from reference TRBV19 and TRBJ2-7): DGGITQSPKYLFRKEGQNVTLSCEQNLNHDAMYWYRQDPGQGLRLIYYSQIVNDFQKGDIAEGYSVSREKKESFPLTVTSAQKNPTAFYLCASRPAGVAYEQYFGPGTRLTVT.

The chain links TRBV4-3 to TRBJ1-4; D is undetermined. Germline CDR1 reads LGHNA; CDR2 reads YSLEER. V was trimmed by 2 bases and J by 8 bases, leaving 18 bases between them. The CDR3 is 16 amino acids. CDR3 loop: CASSQQIPGRREKLFF. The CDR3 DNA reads TGCGCCAGCAGCCAACAGATCCCCGGCAGGAGGGAAAAACTGTTTTTT.

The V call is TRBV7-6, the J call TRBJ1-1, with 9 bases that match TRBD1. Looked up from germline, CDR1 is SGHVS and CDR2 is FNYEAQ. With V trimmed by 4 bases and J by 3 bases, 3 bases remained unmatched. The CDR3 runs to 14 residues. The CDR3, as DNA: TGTGCCAGCAGCTACCGGGACAGGGACACTGAAGCTTTCTTT. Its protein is CASSYRDRDTEAFF.

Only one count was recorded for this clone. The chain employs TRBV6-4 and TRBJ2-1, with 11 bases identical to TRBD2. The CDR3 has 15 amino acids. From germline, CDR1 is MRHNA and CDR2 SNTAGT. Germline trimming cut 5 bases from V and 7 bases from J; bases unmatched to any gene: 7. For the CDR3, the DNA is TGTGCCAGCAGTCCACTAGCGGGAGTGGGGAATGAGCAGTTCTTC. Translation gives CASSPLAGVGNEQFF.